These 6 T cell receptor beta chains share one sample of origin, sequenced in a study of CD8+ T cells in alopecia areata. Extracted RNA was reverse transcribed into cDNA, the sequencing template. Profiled with immunoSEQ multiplex PCR; TCRdb holds only in-frame clones, not every one. Of some 150,000 clones in the sample, around 58% were seen once. This material consisted of CD4+ T cells sorted from blood, taken at week 0. Receptor source: a human donor with alopecia areata.

Points on this clone: Other DNA variants within this sample encode the same CDR3. The chain carries TRBV30 and TRBJ2-5, with unresolved D. The V end was cut by 4 bases, the J end by 2 bases, with 8 bases between. Germline V gene data show CDR1 as GTSNPN and CDR2 as SVGIG (reference sequence). This CDR3 comprises 12 residues. CDR3 residues: CAWNAGQETQYF. The CDR3 nucleotides are TGTGCCTGGAACGCAGGACAAGAGACCCAGTACTTC.

This clone occurred a few times. The V and J genes are TRBV7-9 and TRBJ1-3; unclear D gene. There are 17 residues in the CDR3. CDR1 SEHNR and CDR2 FQNEAQ come from the germline V gene (reference sequence). Trimming removed 1 base from V and 3 bases from J, with 16 bases in between. The CDR3 DNA reads as TGTGCCAGCAGCTTAGGTGTCAGCCTGTTCTTTGGAAACACCATATATTTT. This sequence encodes CASSLGVSLFFGNTIYF.

The V gene is TRBV19, the J gene TRBJ1-5; 8 positions agree with TRBD1. The ends lost 2 bases at V and 7 bases at J; junction bases unmatched: 10. Germline V gene data show CDR1 as LNHDA and CDR2 as SQIVND (reference sequence). The CDR3 is made up of 16 amino acids. CDR3 nucleotides: TGTGCCAGTAGTATACTTGGACAGGGTTGGTTGCAGCCCCAGCATTTT. The encoded protein is CASSILGQGWLQPQHF.

The rearrangement joins TRBV7-9 to TRBJ1-2; D unclear. CDR3 length: 13 residues. The germline V gene encodes CDR1 SEHNR and CDR2 FQNEAQ (reference sequence). Trimming removed 1 base at V and 2 bases at J, with 5 bases between. In DNA, the CDR3 is TGTGCCAGCAGCTTAGAATGGAACTATGGCTACACCTTC. Its translation: CASSLEWNYGYTF.

This clone has just a few counts. The chain has TRBV5-1 and TRBJ2-5, with D unclear. With 4 bases removed from V and 2 bases from J, the gap between germline ends came to 12 bases. This CDR3 is 14 amino acids long. Germline assignment: CDR1 SGHRS and CDR2 YFSETQ. The CDR3 coding sequence is TGCGCCAGCAGCGTGGGTGCAGGACAAGAGACCCAGTACTTC. It is translated as CASSVGAGQETQYF.

In its sample, this clone was seen a few times. The V call is TRBV30, the J call TRBJ1-1; 7 positions match TRBD1. CDR3 length: 13 amino acids. CDR1 GTSNPN and CDR2 SVGIG come from the germline V gene (reference sequence). Trimming took 4 bases from V and 1 from J; bases not matched to a gene: 3. The CDR3 nucleotides are TGTGCCTGGACGGGACAGACGAACACTGAAGCTTTCTTT. Translating it yields CAWTGQTNTEAFF.